The T cell receptor beta chain described here comes from a study of T-cell reconstitution after alpha-beta-depleted transplantation in children (dated by TCRdb to the mid-2010s). About the study as a whole: The study quantitatively tracked T-cell immune reconstitution after TCRalphabeta/CD19-depleted allogeneic hematopoietic cell transplantation in children using TCR repertoire profiling.

Overall study results and their limits: Over the following months the frequencies of hyperexpanded clones went down, and after one year T-cell counts and TCRbeta diversity were mostly credited to newly produced T cells. The apparently early recovery of alphabetaT-cell counts about two months after transplant reportedly depended on only several hundred rapidly expanded clones that came from non-depleted graft cells. The high TCRbeta diversity at day 60 in some patients was ascribed to recipient T cells and intrathymic progenitors that had survived conditioning.

This clonotype was seen ten or more times. Its antigen is not yet known. No much larger clone exists at a distance of one base, and base qualities are not known. In light of the paper, this sample's treatment or condition label describes: allogeneic hematopoietic cell transplantation with graft depleted of TCRalphabeta T cells and CD19 B cells. Transplant recipients were children who received TCRalphabeta/CD19-depleted allogeneic hematopoietic cell grafts. The method behind the library was PCR. Sequencing took place on an Illumina HiSeq 2500. TCR libraries were prepared with molecular barcoding, using unique molecular identifiers to normalize TCRbeta repertoire quantification. The raw public data were reprocessed by TCRdb itself: fastp quality trimming at Q25, MiXCR clonotype calling, in-frame beta chains only. Records with the same CDR3 protein are collapsed into one entry carrying the most frequent genes and DNA. The sample table lists 600,000 to 800,000 distinct CDR3 sequences, less than 15% of them with a count of one. The ten largest account for approximately 0.8% of the sample.

The sequences come from PBMCs, collected before TCRalphabeta/CD19-depleted stem cell transplant. The sequence derives from a girl aged 2-10 years with congenital amegakaryocytic thrombocytopenia, due to receive a stem cell transplant.

The DNA sequence is as follows: TGCGCCAGCAGCCAAGTTTCGGGAGGGTACTCCTACGAGCAGTACTTC. Translation gives CASSQVSGGYSYEQYF. The rearrangement joined TRBV4-1 to TRBJ2-7; TRBD2 matches 8 bases in the middle. CDR1 and CDR2 are drawn from the germline V gene: MGHRA, YSYEKL. The CDR3 covers 16 residues, taking in both the cysteine and the phenylalanine. The only DNA kept is the CDR3, 48 bases in frame from the first base. Trimming takes 1 base off V and 0 bases off J; junction bases not matched to a gene: 5.